Listed here are 2 T cell receptor beta chains from one sample, sequenced in a study of metastatic and nonmetastatic thyroid tumors. Using MiXCR, TCRdb re-called clones from the PCR reads. The repertoire holds around 24,000 clones, with under 25% as singletons. All patients were treatment-naive before thyroid surgery. The material sequenced was blood. These receptors all stem from a male donor with papillary thyroid cancer or a benign thyroid nodule (not recorded which). Some clones in this sample may be carry-over from other donors' samples.

In this sample, this clone turned up many times. With a much larger clone just one base away, this may be a read error. Other DNA sequences of this sample code for an identical CDR3. The rearrangement uses TRBV5-1 and TRBJ1-1; D gene ambiguous. In germline, CDR1 is SGHRS, CDR2 YFSETQ. The CDR3 totals 14 residues. CDR3 amino acids: CASSLGQTNTEAFF. In DNA, the CDR3 is TGCGCCAGCAGCTTGGGGCAGACGAACACTGAAGCCTTCTTT.

This clone has a count of ten or more. V gene TRBV19 combines with J gene TRBJ2-7; TRBD1 matches 7 bases. Germline CDR1 and CDR2: LNHDA and SQIVND (reference sequence). The CDR3 spans 13 residues. The V segment lost 5 bases and the J segment 2 bases; nucleotides outside the gene matches: 3. Here the CDR3 DNA reads TGTGCCAGTAGTGGGACAGTTACCTACGAGCAGTACTTC. It yields the protein CASSGTVTYEQYF.